Included here is one TCR beta chain sequence, with context. The CDR3 contains 13 residues. Trimming took 5 bases from V and 8 from J; bases not matched to a gene: 8. These data are taken from a study of T cells in tuberculosis. Cells were sorted from thawed PBMC rested overnight and stained with GMM-loaded CD1B tetramer, viability dye and anti-CD3. The lipid loaded on the CD1B tetramers was C32 glucose monomycolate from Rhodococcus equi. Data came from immunoSEQ multiplex PCR; TCRdb stores just in-frame clones and leaves some out. The sample yields approximately 59,000 clones, 81% seen once. This TCR was recovered from an adult woman with latent tuberculosis. The source material was CD1b-GMM tetramer-negative cells sorted from PBMCs. The V call is TRBV23-1, the J call TRBJ1-2, with 7 bases that match TRBD1. TRBV23-1 is known as an ORF, though its function is uncertain. The CDR3 protein is CASSLFTGEGYTF. The CDR3 DNA follows: TGCGCCAGCAGTTTATTCACAGGGGAAGGCTACACCTTC.